This T cell receptor (beta chain) was sequenced for a study of radiotherapy plus CTLA-4 blockade in lung cancer. On the study more broadly: Disease control was seen in about 30% of patients, objective responses in roughly 17%. Study-wide results and limits: Radiotherapy plus ipilimumab was followed by expansion in blood of tumor-derived TCR clones. The best predictor of response was reported to be early blood T cell clone dynamics, with interferon-beta.

Clones were read by immunoSEQ multiplex PCR, and TCRdb kept only the in-frame ones, dropping some. The sample comprises roughly 130,000 clones, over 80% of which are singletons, and more than 6.5% rests with the top ten. Alongside CTLA-4 blockade with ipilimumab, patients with chemo-refractory metastatic non-small-cell lung cancer received focal radiation. In this sample, this clone turned up once. Its antigen is unidentified. The sequence was obtained from a human donor with non-small cell lung cancer that progressed on radiotherapy plus ipilimumab. The material was peripheral blood, obtained from a patient treated with radiotherapy plus ipilimumab.

CDR3 sequence: CASALGAYNEQFF. CDR3 sequence (DNA): TGTGCCAGCGCTTTGGGGGCCTACAATGAGCAGTTCTTC. The chain joins TRBV2 to TRBJ2-1; perhaps D is TRBD1 or TRBD2 (5 bases each). V lost 8 bases, J lost 2 bases, and 10 bases lay in between. Per the germline V gene, CDR1 is SNHLY and CDR2 is FYNNEI. This CDR3 spans 13 amino acids. Variable domain in full (rest from reference TRBV2 and TRBJ2-1): EPEVTQTPSHQVTQMGQEVILRCVPISNHLYFYWYRQILGQKVEFLVSFYNNEISEKSEIFDDQFSVERPDGSNFTLKIRSTKLEDSAMYFCASALGAYNEQFFGPGTRLTVL.